This entry lists 12 T cell receptor beta chains sequenced from one sample in a study of metastatic and nonmetastatic thyroid tumors. All patients were treatment-naive before thyroid surgery. TCRdb reanalyzed the PCR reads with MiXCR. The sample carries 15,000 to 25,000 clones, less than 30% recorded once. The sample consisted of blood. These TCRs come from a male donor with papillary thyroid cancer or a benign thyroid nodule (not recorded which). Some clones in this sample may be carry-over from other donors' samples.

Sample share makes this clone medium-sized. This chain connects TRBV15 to TRBJ1-2; D is unclear. Trimming removed 2 bases from V and 7 bases from J, with 14 bases in between. Germline CDR1 and CDR2: LNHNV and YYDKDF (reference sequence). The length of the CDR3 is 14 residues. The CDR3 region has the DNA TGTGCCACCAGCAGACAGGATCGGGCTTCTGGCTACACCTTC. Protein: CATSRQDRASGYTF.

This chain uses TRBV11-2 with TRBJ2-1; D is unresolved. The CDR3 has 15 amino acids. The germline gives CDR1 SGHAT, CDR2 FQNNGV. Trimming took off 5 bases at V and 0 bases at J, with 11 bases between the two ends. As DNA, the CDR3 is TGTGCCAGCAGCCCCCGGTTTGGCTCCTACAATGAGCAGTTCTTC. Its protein product is CASSPRFGSYNEQFF.

This clone occurred many times. The chain employs TRBV7-8 and TRBJ2-5; TRBD2 agrees at 14 bases. This CDR3 is built from 17 residues. Trimming at V came to 0 bases and at J to 5 bases, leaving 5 bases not matched to a gene. CDR1 is SGHVS and CDR2 is FQNEAQ in the germline V gene. The CDR3 reads CASSLAGTSGSFETQYF. In nucleotides, the CDR3 is TGTGCCAGCAGCTTAGCTGGGACTAGCGGGAGTTTTGAGACCCAGTACTTC.

V usage is TRBV5-1 and J usage is TRBJ1-1; weak D call: TRBD1 (6 bases). The CDR3 is 15 amino acids. Trimming stripped 7 bases from V and 1 base from J, with 17 bases between. Germline loops: CDR1 SGHRS, CDR2 YFSETQ. This chain's CDR3 is CASYGGQGKNTEAFF. The DNA of the CDR3 is TGCGCCAGCTACGGGGGGCAGGGGAAGAACACTGAAGCTTTCTTT. Full variable domain (outside the CDR3, taken from reference TRBV5-1 and TRBJ1-1): KAGVTQTPRYLIKTRGQQVTLSCSPISGHRSVSWYQQTPGQGLQFLFEYFSETQRNKGNFPGRFSGRQFSNSRSEMNVSTLELGDSALYLCASYGGQGKNTEAFFGQGTRLTVV.

The DNA for the CDR3 is TGTGCCAGCAGGCCGGCCCAGGGGGCACGTCAGCCCCAGCATTTT. This translates into CASRPAQGARQPQHF. This chain connects TRBV6-1 to TRBJ1-5; 8 bases line up with TRBD1. CDR1 and CDR2 from the germline V gene are MNHNS and SASEGT. The CDR3 has 15 amino acids. Germline trimming cut 6 bases from V and 6 bases from J; bases unmatched to any gene: 10.

This clone was counted only a few times. J is TRBJ2-1 and V is TRBV19, with 11 bases aligning to TRBD2. J lost 10 bases, V lost 4 bases, and 3 bases had no gene match. Germline V gives CDR1 LNHDA, CDR2 SQIVND (reference sequence). This CDR3 region has 13 residues. CDR3 sequence: CASSRASGREQFF. CDR3 DNA sequence: TGTGCCAGTAGTAGGGCTAGCGGGAGGGAGCAGTTCTTC.

This clone was detected ten times or more. CDR3 in DNA: TGTGCCAGCTCACCGCAAAGCTCTGGGGCCAACGTCCTGACTTTC. It codes for CASSPQSSGANVLTF. The chain combines TRBV18 with TRBJ2-6; D remains unclear. CDR3 length equals 15 residues. Trimming stripped 3 bases from V and 0 bases from J, with 6 bases between. Germline CDR1 reads KGHSH; CDR2 reads LQKENI.

This clone was observed a single time. The chain is built from TRBV5-1 and TRBJ2-1, with 10 bases identical to TRBD2. Trimming at V came to 4 bases and at J to 0 bases, leaving 7 bases not matched to a gene. The CDR3 covers 17 residues. Germline V gene sequence: CDR1 SGHRS, CDR2 YFSETQ. The CDR3 DNA follows: TGCGCCAGCAGCGCTCCGGGACTAGCGCGCTCCTACAATGAGCAGTTCTTC. This sequence encodes CASSAPGLARSYNEQFF.

V gene TRBV2 combines with J gene TRBJ1-1; D is ambiguous. Trimming shortened V by 3 bases and J by 1 base, and 9 bases separated the two germline ends. Germline CDR1 and CDR2: SNHLY and FYNNEI. This CDR3 region has 14 residues. The CDR3 loop reads CASSEGRENTEAFF. The CDR3 DNA follows: TGTGCCAGCAGTGAGGGGAGGGAGAACACTGAAGCTTTCTTT.

Within the sample, this clone is medium-sized. This sequence joins TRBV7-2 and TRBJ1-3, with TRBD1 matching over 9 bases. Germline V CDR1 and CDR2: SGHTA, FQGNSA. The CDR3 totals 15 residues. With 5 bases clipped from V and 4 bases from J, the junction kept 6 bases outside the gene matches. For the CDR3, the DNA is TGTGCCAGCAGCGCACAGGGGGCGCGAGGAAACACCATATATTTT. Translated, it gives CASSAQGARGNTIYF. Filled out from reference TRBV7-2 and TRBJ1-3, the complete variable domain reads GAGVSQSPSNKVTEKGKDVELRCDPISGHTALYWYRQSLGQGLEFLIYFQGNSAPDKSGLPSDRFSAERTGGSVSTLTIQRTQQEDSAVYLCASSAQGARGNTIYFGEGSWLTVV.

V gene TRBV20-1 combines with J gene TRBJ1-5; 9 nucleotides align to TRBD1. The CDR3 extends over 18 amino acids. Germline V gene sequence: CDR1 DFQATT, CDR2 SNEGSKA (reference sequence). J was trimmed by 2 bases and V by 4 bases; bases with no gene match: 15. DNA of the CDR3: TGCAGTGCTAACCTATACAGGGGGCCCGGGGGAGGCAATCAGCCCCAGCATTTT. Translation gives CSANLYRGPGGGNQPQHF.

The sample holds many counts of this clone. This chain's CDR3 is CASSLGAGAEREQFF. In nucleotides, the CDR3 is TGTGCCAGCAGTCTCGGGGCGGGGGCGGAACGTGAGCAGTTCTTC. The chain employs TRBV27 and TRBJ2-1; a weak D match, TRBD2 (7 bases). V was trimmed by 5 bases and J by 9 bases, leaving 20 bases between them. The germline V gene has CDR1 MNHEY and CDR2 SMNVEV (reference sequence). This CDR3 is built from 15 residues.